These 8 T cell receptor beta chains originate from one sample sequenced in a study of T cells after somatic rescue of genetic block. Libraries were prepared by immunoSEQ multiplex PCR; TCRdb keeps only in-frame clonotypes and omits some of them. The sample holds about 67,000 clones, just over 90% seen once. Specimen: peripheral blood mononuclear cells (PBMCs). Receptors originate from a man aged 35 to 55.

The V gene is TRBV28, the J gene TRBJ1-4; tentative D call: TRBD1 (5 bases). Germline V gene data show CDR1 as MDHEN and CDR2 as SYDVKM. Trimming took off 8 bases at V and 3 bases at J, with 13 bases between the two ends. The CDR3 has 14 residues. For the CDR3, the DNA is TGTGCCAGCCATCGGGGGGGGTCTAATGAAAAACTGTTTTTT. Amino acid sequence: CASHRGGSNEKLFF.

The rearrangement links TRBV5-4 to TRBJ2-5; 7 nucleotides agree with TRBD2. Germline CDR1 is SGHNT and CDR2 is YYREEE (reference sequence). The CDR3 length is 15 residues. The V and J ends lost 1 base and 7 bases, in that order; junction bases with no gene match: 10. This CDR3 is CASSLTGTPGGTQYF. The CDR3 coding sequence is TGTGCCAGCAGCTTGACCGGGACCCCGGGGGGGACCCAGTACTTC.

The chain recombines TRBV14 with TRBJ2-1; D is unclear. V was trimmed by 3 bases and J by 4 bases, leaving 7 bases between them. This CDR3 comprises 13 residues. Germline V CDR1 and CDR2: SGHDN, FVKESK. In DNA, the CDR3 is TGTGCCAGCAGCCAGGCCTGGTACAATGAGCAGTTCTTC. As protein: CASSQAWYNEQFF.

V is TRBV18 and J is TRBJ1-2; 7 bases are a match to TRBD1. CDR3 length: 15 residues. Losses at the gene ends were 3 bases for V and 6 bases for J; bases not matched to a gene: 10. Germline CDR1 and CDR2: KGHSH and LQKENI. The CDR3 DNA is TGTGCCAGCTCACCTACAGGGGACGCGTTCGATGGCTACACCTTC. It yields the protein CASSPTGDAFDGYTF.

The chain couples TRBV2 to TRBJ1-2; TRBD1 aligns across 10 bases. With V trimmed by 8 bases and J by 8 bases, 11 bases remained unmatched. The CDR3 extends over 14 amino acids. CDR1 and CDR2 from the germline V gene are SNHLY and FYNNEI. CDR3 sequence: CASAGQGMVKGYTF. The CDR3 DNA is TGTGCCAGCGCGGGACAGGGGATGGTGAAAGGCTACACCTTC.

The rearrangement links TRBV15 to TRBJ2-7, with D hard to call. Per the germline V gene, CDR1 is LNHNV and CDR2 is YYDKDF (reference sequence). The V and J ends lost 0 bases and 3 bases respectively, with 6 bases between them. This CDR3 contains 13 residues. CDR3 loop: CATSRDGGYEQYF. The CDR3 DNA is TGTGCCACCAGCAGAGACGGCGGCTACGAGCAGTACTTC.

CDR3 region: CASSLGGTGEEAFF. The DNA of the CDR3 is TGCGCCAGCAGCTTGGGAGGGACAGGGGAGGAAGCTTTCTTT. The chain carries TRBV5-1 and TRBJ1-1; 10 bases agree with TRBD1. Germline-derived CDR1 and CDR2 are SGHRS and YFSETQ. The J segment lost 8 bases and the V segment lost 0 bases, leaving 4 bases of the junction unmatched. The length of the CDR3 is 14 residues.

CDR3 amino acids: CASSLFFELGRGIGDYEQYF. The CDR3 DNA is TGTGCCAGCAGTTTGTTTTTTGAGCTGGGCCGGGGGATAGGGGACTACGAGCAGTACTTC. J is TRBJ2-7 and V is TRBV28; possible D gene TRBD2, 6 bases. CDR1 and CDR2 from the germline V gene are MDHEN and SYDVKM. This CDR3 has 20 amino acids. Trimming removed 3 bases from V and 3 bases from J, with 30 bases in between.